This T cell receptor (beta chain) was identified in a study of T cells in women clearing cervical HPV infection. Study at large: Cases' blood sampling followed lesion detection by median approximately 140 days (90 to 200).

Here immunoSEQ multiplex PCR was the method, and the copy in TCRdb shows in-frame clones only, minus some. This sample's table reports tens of thousands of clones. Study observations and caveats: Richness plus V gene abundances separated cases from controls with AUC roughly 0.85.

Per germline, CDR1 SGHNT and CDR2 YYREEE (reference sequence). The CDR3 extends over 14 amino acids. V was pared by 1 base and J by 9 bases, with 3 bases of the junction left unmatched. Turning to this clone: Its target is unknown. With the read ending 3 residues before the CDR3 end, the germline J gene is used to fill in that end.

The sequencing input was blood buffy coat. The V call is TRBV5-4, the J call TRBJ1-6; TRBD1 matches at 8 bases. This TCR derives from a woman between 18 and 70 years old with a cervical HPV16 infection that either progressed to CIN3+ or cleared (not recorded which). Here the CDR3 reads CASSLSGGASPLHF. The covered CDR3 bases are TGTGCCAGCAGCTTGTCAGGGGGCGCTTCACCC. The full variable domain, completed using reference TRBV5-4 and TRBJ1-6, is ETGVTQSPTHLIKTRGQQVTLRCSSQSGHNTVSWYQQALGQGPQFIFQYYREEENGRGNFPPRFSGLQFPNYSSELNVNALELDDSALYLCASSLSGGASPLHFGNGTRLTVT.